The next 3 T cell receptor beta chains were all read from a single sample in a study of blood T cell repertoires in COVID-19. Sequenced by immunoSEQ multiplex PCR; TCRdb stores in-frame clones only, minus some. Seen here are roughly 83,000 clones, approximately 86% observed once, and the top ten hold about 8%. Specimen: peripheral blood. These receptors all stem from an elderly man with active or convalescent COVID-19.

This chain joins TRBV5-1 and TRBJ1-1; D perhaps matches TRBD1 (6 bases). The CDR3 runs to 13 residues. Germline V gene data show CDR1 as SGHRS and CDR2 as YFSETQ. V lost 5 bases, J lost 5 bases, and 13 bases lay in between. The DNA of the CDR3 is TGCGCCAGCAGTTCAGGGGTGGTGACTGAAGCTTTCTTT. It translates to CASSSGVVTEAFF.

This chain uses TRBV9 with TRBJ1-4, with a tentative D call TRBD1 (5 bases). Germline-derived CDR1 and CDR2 are SGDLS and YYNGEE. V lost 3 bases and J lost 6, with 6 bases in between. The CDR3 loop spans 12 amino acids. CDR3 nucleotide sequence: TGTGCCAGCAGCGGCAGGGATGAAAAACTGTTTTTT. This sequence encodes CASSGRDEKLFF.

V gene TRBV7-2 combines with J gene TRBJ1-1, with 8 bases fitting TRBD1. This CDR3 comprises 14 residues. The V and J ends lost 6 bases and 1 base, in that order; junction bases with no gene match: 4. Germline CDR1 reads SGHTA; CDR2 reads FQGNSA. The CDR3 DNA reads TGTGCCAGCAGTCCACAGGGGGGGAACACTGAAGCTTTCTTT. This codes for CASSPQGGNTEAFF.